The 5 T cell receptor beta chains reported below all come from one sample, sequenced in a study of T cell repertoires in cytomegalovirus infection (dated by TCRdb to between 2018 and 2021). Antigens of these TCRs are unknown. The data were produced on an Illumina HiSeq 1500. Through fastp at Q25 and MiXCR, TCRdb rebuilt clones from the public reads, retaining in-frame beta chains. For every CDR3 protein sequence, its rows merge into one entry that carries the most common genes and DNA. This sample gives about 830,000 distinct CDR3 sequences in total; 30% to 35% of them show up just once. About an eighth of the sample belongs to the ten largest clones. In the paper's terms, the treatment or condition label means: in vitro stimulation with specific CMV peptide epitopes to enrich CMV-specific T cells. The input for sequencing was cultured CD8+ T cells from PBMCs, taken from culture after CMV antigen stimulation. The receptor source for this set is a human donor in good health (CMV status not recorded). Some clones in this sample may be carry-over from other donors' samples.

This clonotype was found many times. The chain recombines TRBV27 with TRBJ1-2; TRBD1 is a possible D gene (6 bases). Trimming shortened V by 6 bases and J by 2 bases, and 13 bases separated the two germline ends. Germline V lookup: CDR1 MNHEY, CDR2 SMNVEV (reference sequence). The CDR3 sequence is 14 residues long. CDR3 nucleotides: TGTGCCAGCAGCTTACAGGGAGCCAACTATGGCTACACCTTC. Amino acid sequence: CASSLQGANYGYTF.

This clonotype was seen only a few times. The chain has TRBV20-1 and TRBJ2-1; 8 positions match TRBD1. The CDR3 has 11 residues. Germline assignment: CDR1 DFQATT and CDR2 SNEGSKA (reference sequence). V was pared by 6 bases and J by 9 bases, with 4 bases of the junction left unmatched. CDR3 bases: TGCAGTGCCCGACAGGGGTTTGAGCAGTTCTTC. Protein sequence: CSARQGFEQFF.

This clonotype was detected only a few times. The V call is TRBV7-9, the J call TRBJ2-3; D gene unclear. The CDR3 contains 14 residues. The V gene's germline CDR1 is SEHNR and CDR2 FQNEAQ (reference sequence). V lost 3 bases to trimming and J lost 1 base, with 8 bases between them. The CDR3 loop is CASSFLVRTDTQYF. The CDR3 DNA follows: TGTGCCAGCAGCTTTCTAGTACGCACAGATACGCAGTATTTT.

In DNA, the CDR3 is TGTGCCAGCAGTTACTCGGGACTAGCGGGAGCCTACAATGAGCAGTTCTTC. Residues: CASSYSGLAGAYNEQFF. V usage is TRBV6-2 or TRBV6-3 and J usage is TRBJ2-1; 14 bases fit TRBD2. CDR3 length equals 17 residues. Germline values: CDR1 MNHEY, CDR2 SVGEGT. With 0 bases clipped from V and 2 bases from J, the junction kept 0 bases outside the gene matches.

As regards this clonotype: A clone one base away is much larger, so this may be a read error. This chain uses TRBV7-6 with TRBJ2-5; D assignment may be TRBD1 or TRBD2 (5 bases each). The germline CDR1 and CDR2 sequences are SGHVS and FNYEAQ. The CDR3 has 15 residues. With 4 bases removed from V and 3 bases from J, the gap between germline ends came to 15 bases. CDR3 nucleotide sequence: TGTGCCAGCAGCTCGACTTGGGGGTGGAAAGAGACCCAGTACTTC. As protein: CASSSTWGWKETQYF.